This T cell receptor (beta chain) comes out of a study of CD8+ T cells in alopecia areata. Points from the study as a whole: Lesional scalp displayed greater clonality than normal scalp, most notably in alopecia totalis/universalis. Scalp sequencing captures resident alphabeta T cells of normal skin too. Among the 100 top clones, expanded CD8+ clones, like scalp clonality, were significantly decreased by tofacitinib.

Reverse transcribed after extraction, RNA yielded cDNA as the sequencing template. TCRdb's table, derived via immunoSEQ multiplex PCR, lists solely in-frame clones and lacks some. The data hold around 120,000 clones, with roughly 50% observed a single time. Remarks on this clone: Its cognate antigen is unknown.

The ends were cut back, 0 bases at V and 0 bases at J, with 9 bases in the middle. Per germline, CDR1 SGHDT and CDR2 YYEEEE. The CDR3 is made up of 16 amino acids. Documented treatment: oral pan-JAK inhibitor, 5-10 mg twice daily. The TCR comes from a human donor with alopecia areata. The chain joins TRBV5-6 to TRBJ1-4; possible D gene TRBD1, 5 bases. This material consisted of CD8+ T cells sorted from blood, taken at week 4, from a patient treated with tofacitinib. CDR3 in DNA: TGTGCCAGCAGCTTGGGACAGCCTGCAACTAATGAAAAACTGTTTTTT. This translates into CASSLGQPATNEKLFF.